Shown below are 8 T cell receptor beta chains from a single sample sequenced in a study of cytomegalovirus exposure and HLA in healthy donors. PCR amplification relied on 60 Vbeta primers (plus 13 Jbeta primers). TCRdb's table, derived via immunoSEQ multiplex PCR, lists solely in-frame clones and lacks some. The sample shows 200,000 to 250,000 clones, 70% to 90% of them seen only once. Sequenced: PBMCs. The receptors shown here come from a human donor in good health.

J is TRBJ2-7 and V is TRBV2; 14 nucleotides line up with TRBD2. With 6 bases clipped from V and 2 bases from J, the junction kept 6 bases outside the gene matches. Germline loops: CDR1 SNHLY, CDR2 FYNNEI. CDR3 length: 16 amino acids. The CDR3 protein is CASSGTSGSATYEQYF. CDR3 coding DNA: TGTGCCAGCAGCGGGACTAGCGGGAGTGCCACCTACGAGCAGTACTTC.

The J gene is TRBJ2-7, the V gene TRBV19, with D perhaps matching TRBD2 (5 bases). The length of the CDR3 is 12 residues. Germline CDR1 reads LNHDA; CDR2 reads SQIVND (reference sequence). Trimming pared 11 bases from V and 7 bases from J, leaving 18 bases between. The DNA for the CDR3 is TGTGCCTCGAAAGGGCGTTCGGGGGAGCAGTACTTC. It translates to CASKGRSGEQYF.

The CDR3, as DNA: TGTGCCAGCAGTGAAGAGGCCCGGGGAGTCTACGAGCAGTACTTC. Translation gives CASSEEARGVYEQYF. The gene calls are TRBV25-1 and TRBJ2-7, with TRBD2 as a possible D gene (5 bases). The CDR3 length is 15 residues. V lost 2 bases to trimming and J lost 3 bases, with 14 bases between them. Per the germline V gene, CDR1 is MGHDK and CDR2 is SYGVNS.

The V gene is TRBV2, the J gene TRBJ1-2; 10 bases line up with TRBD1. This CDR3 has 14 residues. The junction had 7 bases not matched to a gene; V was cut back by 4 bases and J by 8 bases. Per the germline V gene, CDR1 is SNHLY and CDR2 is FYNNEI. The CDR3 nucleotides read TGTGCCAGCAGTGGGGCGGGACAGGGGCAGGGCTACACCTTC. Protein: CASSGAGQGQGYTF.

This clone was detected only once. The chain uses TRBV5-4 and TRBJ2-3, with 8 bases that match TRBD2. Germline V lookup: CDR1 SGHNT, CDR2 YYREEE (reference sequence). After removal of 0 bases from V and 10 bases from J, the junction contained 13 bases not matched to a gene. The CDR3 spans 16 residues. CDR3 sequence: CASSLVRGRPDVAQYF. The CDR3 nucleotides are TGTGCCAGCAGCTTGGTCCGCGGGAGGCCGGACGTGGCGCAGTATTTT.

The chain recombines TRBV4-2 with TRBJ2-3; D not resolved. Trimming took 1 base from V and 6 from J, leaving 11 bases between them. Germline assignment: CDR1 LGHNA and CDR2 YNFKEQ. This CDR3 comprises 14 residues. The CDR3 nucleotides are TGTGCCAGCAGCCAAGTGGGCGATTATGATACGCAGTATTTT. Protein: CASSQVGDYDTQYF.

The V call is TRBV5-4, the J call TRBJ2-1; 7 positions match TRBD1. There are 15 residues in the CDR3. CDR1 is SGHNT, CDR2 YYREEE, per germline (reference sequence). V lost 4 bases to trimming and J lost 1 base; unmatched junction nucleotides: 5. CDR3 region: CASSPPRGSYNEQFF. CDR3 nucleotides: TGTGCCAGCAGCCCCCCCAGGGGGTCCTACAATGAGCAGTTCTTC.

The J gene is TRBJ1-2, the V gene TRBV28; D might be TRBD1 (5 bases). V lost 6 bases and J 0 bases, leaving 11 bases between the germline ends. The germline V gene encodes CDR1 MDHEN and CDR2 SYDVKM. The CDR3 has 14 residues. The CDR3 DNA is TGTGCCAGCAGCCGACCGGACACTAACTATGGCTACACCTTC. Protein: CASSRPDTNYGYTF.